The 7 T cell receptor beta chains listed next were all sequenced from one sample in a study of blood T cell repertoires in COVID-19. Sequenced by immunoSEQ multiplex PCR; TCRdb stores in-frame clones only, minus some. The sample comprises approximately 130,000 clones, 85% to 90% of which are singletons, and 4.3% rests with the top ten. Sequenced: peripheral blood. These receptor sequences come from a human donor in a cohort sampled during active COVID-19.

The chain has TRBV5-1 and TRBJ2-3; TRBD1 is a possible D gene (5 bases). From germline, CDR1 is SGHRS and CDR2 YFSETQ. V was shortened by 4 bases and J by 2 bases, with 17 bases between the two germline ends. The CDR3 has 16 amino acids. The CDR3 is CASSPQTATYTDTQYF. The CDR3 nucleotides are TGCGCCAGCAGCCCCCAGACAGCGACTTACACAGATACGCAGTATTTT.

The chain joins TRBV2 to TRBJ2-7; D ambiguous. V gave up 6 bases and J gave up 0 bases, with 9 bases separating them. Germline CDR1 and CDR2: SNHLY and FYNNEI. This CDR3 has 13 amino acids. The CDR3 region is CASRTRASYEQYV. Written as DNA, the CDR3 is TGTGCCAGCAGGACAAGAGCCTCCTACGAGCAGTACGTC.

This clone is a singleton in its sample. CDR3 protein: CASSVNLAGGGYEQFF. The CDR3 DNA is TGTGCCAGCAGCGTGAACTTAGCGGGAGGGGGGTATGAGCAGTTCTTC. The chain couples TRBV9 to TRBJ2-1, with 11 bases fitting TRBD2. Trimming removed 2 bases from V and 8 bases from J; junction bases left unmatched: 9. The germline V gene has CDR1 SGDLS and CDR2 YYNGEE. This CDR3 contains 16 residues.

The chain has TRBV19 and TRBJ2-3, with 7 bases fitting TRBD2. J lost 0 bases, V lost 3 bases, and 9 bases had no gene match. CDR1 and CDR2 from the germline V gene are LNHDA and SQIVND (reference sequence). The length of the CDR3 is 17 residues. DNA for the CDR3: TGTGCCAGTAGTATTCCGATTAGCGGGCCTAGCACAGATACGCAGTATTTT. Encoded protein: CASSIPISGPSTDTQYF.

The chain recombines TRBV5-1 with TRBJ1-2, with D possibly matching TRBD1 (5 bases). With 0 bases removed from V and 4 bases from J, the gap between germline ends came to 10 bases. The length of the CDR3 is 14 residues. The germline CDR1 and CDR2 sequences are SGHRS and YFSETQ. The CDR3, as DNA: TGCGCCAGCAGCTTGGCAGGGTCGGGCTATGGCTACACCTTC. This translates into CASSLAGSGYGYTF.

Concerning this clone: Compared with germline, one end of the junction differs, possibly owing to a read error. The rearrangement uses TRBV5-3 and TRBJ1-2; D is ambiguous. TRBV5-3 is identified as an open reading frame with a role that is uncertain. The CDR3 is made up of 12 amino acids. CDR3 amino acids: CARSLTLLGVRF. The DNA for the CDR3 is TGTGCCAGAAGCTTGACGCTTCTCGGGGTCCGCTTC.

This clone was picked up a small number of times. The chain has TRBV3-1 (or the pseudogene TRBV3-2) and TRBJ1-2, with D uncertain. CDR3 length: 13 residues. The V gene lost 2 bases and the J gene lost 7 bases, with 11 bases spanning the gap. Germline CDR1 and CDR2: LGHDT and YNNKEL (reference sequence). The CDR3 reads CASSQSNGGGYTF. The CDR3 DNA sequence: TGTGCCAGCAGCCAATCCAATGGCGGTGGCTACACCTTC.